This T cell receptor (beta chain) stems from a study of siplizumab effects on memory and regulatory T cells. Only in-frame clones appear in the TCRdb table, and some are missing; sequencing was by immunoSEQ multiplex PCR. The table records about 63,000 clones, approximately 87% of them present only once. A single count supports this clone. CDR1 is SGHTA and CDR2 is FQGNSA in the germline V gene. CDR3 length equals 13 residues. The V gene lost 5 bases and the J gene lost 9 bases, with 17 bases spanning the gap. V usage is TRBV7-2 and J usage is TRBJ2-7; D is unresolved. The sequenced sample was memory CD4+ T cells sorted from blood. This clonotype was sampled from a human donor in good health. The CDR3 here is CASSVYGPDGQYF. The DNA for the CDR3 is TGTGCCAGCAGCGTGTACGGGCCCGATGGGCAGTACTTC. Variable domain in full (rest from reference TRBV7-2 and TRBJ2-7): GAGVSQSPSNKVTEKGKDVELRCDPISGHTALYWYRQSLGQGLEFLIYFQGNSAPDKSGLPSDRFSAERTGGSVSTLTIQRTQQEDSAVYLCASSVYGPDGQYFGPGTRLTVT.